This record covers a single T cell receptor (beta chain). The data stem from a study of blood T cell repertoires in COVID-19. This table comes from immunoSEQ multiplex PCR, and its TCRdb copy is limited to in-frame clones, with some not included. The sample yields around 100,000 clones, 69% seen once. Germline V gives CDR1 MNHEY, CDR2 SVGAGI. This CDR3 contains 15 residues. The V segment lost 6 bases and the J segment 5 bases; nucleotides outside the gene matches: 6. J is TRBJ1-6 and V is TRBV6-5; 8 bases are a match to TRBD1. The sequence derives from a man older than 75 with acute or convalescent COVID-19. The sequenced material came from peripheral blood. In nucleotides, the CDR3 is TGTGCCAGCAGCTCGGGACAGGCAAATAATTCACCCCTCCACTTT. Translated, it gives CASSSGQANNSPLHF.